This entry concerns a single TCR beta chain. Germline V gene lookup returns CDR1 MNHNY and CDR2 SVGAGI (reference sequence). V gave up 2 bases and J gave up 1 base; unmatched junction bases: 3. The CDR3 is made up of 15 amino acids. In the study's own analysis: Cell counts per sample came from amplifying reference gene primers. Generated by immunoSEQ multiplex PCR, the TCRdb table keeps only in-frame clones and is missing some. Clone size and the V and J calls come from that table; the DNA yielded D and trimming. This sample has about 120,000 clones, with 79% found just once. The sample originates from a study of blood T cell repertoires in COVID-19. Study in general: From the United States, Italy and Spain came samples of acute and convalescent COVID-19. Sample material is recorded as cDNA or gDNA derived from T cells, B-cell-depleted T cells, or PBMCs.

The sample comprised peripheral blood. This TCR derives from a man in his forties with active or convalescent COVID-19. The chain has TRBV6-6 and TRBJ1-1, with TRBD1 matching 8 bases. The CDR3 nucleotides read TGTGCCAGCAGTTACGGACAGGGCAGGAACACTGAAGCTTTCTTT. Amino acids: CASSYGQGRNTEAFF.